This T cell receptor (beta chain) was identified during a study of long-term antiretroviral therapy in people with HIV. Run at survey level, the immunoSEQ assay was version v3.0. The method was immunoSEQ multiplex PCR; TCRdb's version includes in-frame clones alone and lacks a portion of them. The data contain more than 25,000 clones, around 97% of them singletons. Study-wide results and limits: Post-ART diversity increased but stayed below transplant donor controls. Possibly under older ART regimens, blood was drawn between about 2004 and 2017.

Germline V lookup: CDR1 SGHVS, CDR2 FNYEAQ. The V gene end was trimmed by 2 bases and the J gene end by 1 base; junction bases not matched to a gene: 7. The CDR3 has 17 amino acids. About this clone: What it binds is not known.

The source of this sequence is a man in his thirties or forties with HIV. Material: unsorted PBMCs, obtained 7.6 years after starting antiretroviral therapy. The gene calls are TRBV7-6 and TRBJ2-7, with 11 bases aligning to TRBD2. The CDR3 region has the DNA TGTGCCAGCAGCTTAAGACTAGCGGGATGGGATTCCTACGAGCAGTACTTC. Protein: CASSLRLAGWDSYEQYF.